Sequencing of this T cell receptor beta chain was carried out in a study of blood T cell repertoires in COVID-19. Germline CDR1 SGHRS, CDR2 YFSETQ. The V gene end was trimmed by 4 bases and the J gene end by 3 bases; junction bases not matched to a gene: 11. The CDR3 covers 19 residues. The assay was immunoSEQ multiplex PCR, and TCRdb's table has in-frame clones only and misses some. This table holds some 94,000 clones, 80% to 90% found once. This clone was found a few times. This sequence joins TRBV5-1 and TRBJ2-1, with 15 bases fitting TRBD2. This receptor was obtained from a human donor in a cohort sampled during active COVID-19. The specimen was peripheral blood. CDR3 amino acids: CASSTGLAGGWEVYNEQFF. The CDR3 DNA reads TGCGCCAGCAGCACGGGACTAGCGGGGGGCTGGGAGGTCTACAATGAGCAGTTCTTC.